This TCR beta chain was sequenced in a study of cytotoxic CD8 clonotypes in ibrutinib-treated CLL. Whole-study context: There were, on average, over 250,000 productive templates and around 90,000 productive rearrangements per sample.

Points on this clone: What it recognizes is unknown.

The V segment lost 5 bases and the J segment 6 bases; nucleotides outside the gene matches: 9. The CDR3 has 15 amino acids. CDR1 SEHNR and CDR2 FQNEAQ come from the germline V gene (reference sequence). Libraries were prepared by immunoSEQ multiplex PCR; TCRdb keeps only in-frame clonotypes and omits some of them. The data show approximately 130,000 clones, around 84% seen once. Study outcomes and limitations: Upon ibrutinib response clonality rose, and upon progression it fell back toward baseline.

The chain carries TRBV7-9 and TRBJ2-1, with 8 bases identical to TRBD2. The sample was PBMCs, taken after 24 months of ibrutinib treatment. This clonotype originated in a human donor with chronic lymphocytic leukemia. In DNA, the CDR3 is TGTGCCAGCAGCCCCCCCTTCCGGGGGGGCAATGAGCAGTTCTTC. Translated, it gives CASSPPFRGGNEQFF. Together with reference TRBV7-9 and TRBJ2-1, the CDR3 gives the full variable domain: DTGVSQNPRHKITKRGQNVTFRCDPISEHNRLYWYRQTLGQGPEFLTYFQNEAQLEKSRLLSDRFSAERPKGSFSTLEIQRTEQGDSAMYLCASSPPFRGGNEQFFGPGTRLTVL.